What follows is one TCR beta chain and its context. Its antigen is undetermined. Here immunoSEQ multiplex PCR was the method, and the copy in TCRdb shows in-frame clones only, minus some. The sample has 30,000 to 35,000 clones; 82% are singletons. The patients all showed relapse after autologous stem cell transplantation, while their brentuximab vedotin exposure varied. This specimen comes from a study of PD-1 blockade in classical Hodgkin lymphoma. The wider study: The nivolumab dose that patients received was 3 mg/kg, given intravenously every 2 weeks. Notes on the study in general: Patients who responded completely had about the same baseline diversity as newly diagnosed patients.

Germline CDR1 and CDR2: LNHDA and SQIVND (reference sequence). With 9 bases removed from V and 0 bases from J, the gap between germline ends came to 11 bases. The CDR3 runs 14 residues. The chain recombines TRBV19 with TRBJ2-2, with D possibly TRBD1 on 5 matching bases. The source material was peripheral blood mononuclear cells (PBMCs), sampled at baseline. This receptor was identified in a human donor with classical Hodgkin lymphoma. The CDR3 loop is CASGDSPNTGELFF. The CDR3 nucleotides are TGTGCCAGCGGAGACAGCCCGAACACCGGGGAGCTGTTTTTT.